This T cell receptor beta chain was documented in a study of beta chain features in type 1 diabetes. About this clone itself: What it recognizes is unknown.

Investigators reverse transcribed all isolated RNA, so they sequenced expressed TCRB transcripts. Only in-frame clones appear in the TCRdb table, and some are missing; sequencing was by immunoSEQ multiplex PCR. The sample has tens of thousands of clones, under 50% seen once. Isolation of CD4+ naive, central memory, regulatory and stem cell-like memory cells was achieved by sorting via CD45RO/CCR7/CD25/CD127/CD95/CD27. Each sorted population was over 98% pure. General study findings and limits: Highly expressing activated T cells could be over-counted with a cDNA template. Naive, central memory and regulatory TCRB repertoires appeared more similar among patients than healthy donors. Type 1 diabetes patients had TCRB CDR3s that were shorter (moderately but significantly so) in all four CD4+ subsets.

CDR1 SGHTS and CDR2 YDEGEE come from the germline V gene. This CDR3 has 13 amino acids. The V end lost 4 bases, the J end lost 0 bases, and 7 bases lay between the germline ends. Material for sequencing was Tregs from blood. The chain uses TRBV5-8 and TRBJ1-2, with D perhaps TRBD1 (5 bases). The TCR sequence derives from a man aged 25-45 years with type 1 diabetes. DNA for the CDR3: TGTGCCAGCAGCCAGGACACTAACTATGGCTACACCTTC. Its protein product is CASSQDTNYGYTF.